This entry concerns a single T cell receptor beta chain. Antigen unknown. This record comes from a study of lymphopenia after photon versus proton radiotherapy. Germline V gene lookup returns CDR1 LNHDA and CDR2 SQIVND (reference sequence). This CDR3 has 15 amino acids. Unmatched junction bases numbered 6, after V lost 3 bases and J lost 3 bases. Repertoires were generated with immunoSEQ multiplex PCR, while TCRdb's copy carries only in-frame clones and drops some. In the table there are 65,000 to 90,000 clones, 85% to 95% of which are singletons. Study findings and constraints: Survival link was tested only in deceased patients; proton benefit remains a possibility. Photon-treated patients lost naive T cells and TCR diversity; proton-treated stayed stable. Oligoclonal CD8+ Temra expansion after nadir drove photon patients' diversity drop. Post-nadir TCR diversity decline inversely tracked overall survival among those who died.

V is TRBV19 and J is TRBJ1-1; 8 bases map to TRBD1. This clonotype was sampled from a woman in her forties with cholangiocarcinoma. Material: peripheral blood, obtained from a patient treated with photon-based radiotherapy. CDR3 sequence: CASSIRQGRDTEAFF. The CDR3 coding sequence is TGTGCCAGTAGTATTCGACAGGGGAGAGACACTGAAGCTTTCTTT.